The 6 T cell receptor beta chains given below trace back to one sample, sequenced in a study of shared clonotypes between healthy human individuals. Terminally differentiated effector memory CD45RA+ cells were left out of the naive CD8 fraction, which was CD45RO-negative and positively selected for CCR7. Produced via immunoSEQ multiplex PCR; TCRdb's table is partial and in-frame only. The sample lists around 1,900,000 clones, 90% to 95% occurring once. Input material: naive CD8+ T cells from PBMCs. The receptor set was obtained from a man younger than 35 in good health. Some clones in this sample may be carry-over from other donors' samples.

The chain uses TRBV29-1 and TRBJ2-2; 12 nucleotides match TRBD2. Germline assignment: CDR1 SQVTM and CDR2 ANQGSEA. The V and J ends lost 0 bases and 7 bases, in that order; junction bases with no gene match: 9. The CDR3 totals 17 residues. The CDR3 reads CSVEDRTSGMIGGELFF. Written as DNA, the CDR3 is TGCAGCGTTGAAGACCGGACTAGCGGGATGATTGGCGGGGAGCTGTTTTTT.

V and J are TRBV9 and TRBJ2-2; the D gene is possibly TRBD1 (6 bases). Trimming cost V 2 bases and J 9 bases, with 23 bases left between them. Looked up from germline, CDR1 is SGDLS and CDR2 is YYNGEE. This CDR3 contains 17 residues. CDR3 in amino acids: CASSVSGRGGNSRELFF. In DNA, the CDR3 is TGTGCCAGCAGCGTCTCTGGCAGGGGTGGAAATTCGAGGGAGCTGTTTTTT.

As regards this clone: This may arise from a read error, as a much more abundant clone is one base away. The chain uses TRBV6-5 and TRBJ2-3; 16 bases line up with TRBD2. Germline V CDR1 and CDR2: MNHEY, SVGAGI. V trimming: 6 bases; J trimming: 4 bases; junction bases outside the gene matches: 1. The CDR3 is made up of 15 amino acids. CDR3 region: CASRGLAGGPDTQYF. In DNA, the CDR3 is TGTGCCAGCAGGGGACTAGCGGGAGGGCCAGATACGCAGTATTTT.

V is TRBV5-6 and J is TRBJ2-7, with 7 bases lining up with TRBD1. Germline V gene lookup returns CDR1 SGHDT and CDR2 YYEEEE. The length of the CDR3 is 14 residues. V dropped 2 bases and J dropped 2; count of bases not matched to a gene: 4. This CDR3 is CASSFEGATYEQYF. CDR3 sequence (DNA): TGTGCCAGCAGCTTCGAGGGGGCTACCTACGAGCAGTACTTC.

This rearrangement joins TRBV9 to TRBJ1-1; no clear D gene. The CDR3 contains 12 residues. Trimming removed 4 bases at V and 8 bases at J, with 12 bases between. Germline V gives CDR1 SGDLS, CDR2 YYNGEE. The CDR3 region is CASSPPSPEAFF. The CDR3 DNA reads TGTGCCAGCAGCCCACCCTCTCCCGAAGCTTTCTTT.

The chain uses TRBV15 and TRBJ2-1, with D unresolved. V was clipped by 0 bases and J by 8 bases, with 14 bases between them. CDR1 and CDR2 from the germline V gene are LNHNV and YYDKDF (reference sequence). This CDR3 has 15 amino acids. The DNA of the CDR3 is TGTGCCACCAGCAGAGATCGGGCGGCACGCGATGAGCAGTTCTTC. This translates into CATSRDRAARDEQFF.